These 25 T cell receptor beta chains were all obtained from the same sample, sequenced in a study of blood T cell repertoires in COVID-19. The table came from immunoSEQ multiplex PCR; TCRdb's copy has only in-frame clones and leaves some out. The data contain 300,000 to 450,000 clones, about 89% of them seen just once; the ten biggest clones take up about 2.5%. The specimen was peripheral blood. The receptor set was obtained from a woman aged 60-75 years with COVID-19, enrolled during active disease.

The genes are TRBV7-9 and TRBJ2-3; D may be TRBD1 (5 bases). With 1 base removed from V and 4 bases from J, the gap between germline ends came to 12 bases. This CDR3 has 15 residues. Germline loops: CDR1 SEHNR, CDR2 FQNEAQ (reference sequence). The CDR3 sequence: CASSLGQSGADTQYF. CDR3 sequence (DNA): TGTGCCAGCAGCTTAGGACAGAGTGGTGCAGATACGCAGTATTTT.

The V call is TRBV27, the J call TRBJ1-1; possible D gene TRBD1, 5 bases. CDR1 is MNHEY, CDR2 SMNVEV, per germline (reference sequence). The CDR3 extends over 15 amino acids. Deletions cut 4 bases from V and 6 bases from J, with 18 bases between. The CDR3 loop is CASSSRRGPKAEAFF. CDR3 DNA sequence: TGTGCCAGCAGTTCCCGGCGGGGACCGAAGGCTGAAGCTTTCTTT.

This rearrangement joins TRBV7-2 to TRBJ2-2; 15 bases line up with TRBD2. Germline CDR1 is SGHTA and CDR2 is FQGNSA. The CDR3 covers 16 residues. V lost 5 bases and J lost 4; bases outside the gene matches: 2. The DNA for the CDR3 is TGTGCCAGCAGCGGGGGACTAGCGGGGGGCACCGGGGAGCTGTTTTTT. The encoded protein is CASSGGLAGGTGELFF.

The CDR3 spells CASSQGGRGETQYF. CDR3 DNA: TGCGCCAGCAGCCAAGGTGGGAGGGGAGAGACCCAGTACTTC. The chain employs TRBV4-1 and TRBJ2-5; 7 bases map to TRBD2. The trim removed 1 base at V and 4 bases at J, leaving 3 bases unmatched. This CDR3 is built from 14 residues. Per the germline V gene, CDR1 is MGHRA and CDR2 is YSYEKL.

The V and J genes are TRBV9 and TRBJ1-2; a weak D match, TRBD1 (6 bases). The CDR3 consists of 15 residues. V was trimmed by 0 bases and J by 2 bases, leaving 11 bases between them. Germline lookup yields CDR1 SGDLS and CDR2 YYNGEE. CDR3 nucleotide sequence: TGTGCCAGCAGCGTAGGGACAGAAGTAAACTATGGCTACACCTTC. Translation gives CASSVGTEVNYGYTF.

CDR3 loop: CASSLRGNNTEAFF. DNA for the CDR3: TGTGCCAGCAGCTTGCGGGGAAATAACACTGAAGCTTTCTTT. This chain joins TRBV5-4 and TRBJ1-1; D call uncertain. Germline CDR1 is SGHNT and CDR2 is YYREEE (reference sequence). Deletions cut 1 base from V and 2 bases from J, with 9 bases between. This CDR3 is built from 14 residues.

This chain links TRBV5-1 with TRBJ2-7; 12 nucleotides align to TRBD1. CDR3 length equals 16 residues. Germline CDR1 is SGHRS and CDR2 is YFSETQ. J gave up 5 bases and V 4 bases, and 10 bases lay outside the gene matches. CDR3 residues: CASSPPLGTGGNEQYF. The CDR3 region has the DNA TGCGCCAGCAGCCCGCCCCTAGGGACAGGGGGCAACGAGCAGTACTTC.

The J gene is TRBJ2-2, the V gene TRBV2; the match to TRBD1 covers 7 bases. Germline V CDR1 and CDR2: SNHLY, FYNNEI. This CDR3 region has 16 residues. Germline trimming cut 6 bases from V and 1 base from J; bases unmatched to any gene: 8. CDR3 nucleotides: TGTGCCAGCAGGGTCATTGGGACAGTGAACACCGGGGAGCTGTTTTTT. Its translation is CASRVIGTVNTGELFF.

Concerning this clone: Relative to the germline gene, one junction end is altered; a read error may explain this. This chain uses TRBV4-2 with TRBJ1-1, with a possible D match to TRBD1 (5 bases). CDR3 length: 17 residues. Per germline, CDR1 LGHNA and CDR2 YNFKEQ. The CDR3 DNA follows: TGTGCCAGCAGAAACTTAAGACAGAACCCCATGAACACTGAAACTTTCTTT. Its protein product is CASRNLRQNPMNTETFF.

The chain combines TRBV7-3 with TRBJ2-3, with D unclear. The CDR3 sequence is 15 residues long. V was shortened by 5 bases and J by 2 bases, with 14 bases between the two germline ends. The germline gives CDR1 SGHTA, CDR2 FQGTGA. CDR3 sequence: CASSLISVSTDTQYF. CDR3 sequence (DNA): TGTGCCAGCAGCCTTATTTCGGTTTCCACAGATACGCAGTATTTT.

The rearrangement joins TRBV18 to TRBJ2-2, with 9 bases matching TRBD1. Germline-derived CDR1 and CDR2 are KGHSH and LQKENI. CDR3 length: 16 residues. V dropped 3 bases and J dropped 3; count of bases not matched to a gene: 5. The CDR3 DNA sequence: TGTGCCAGCTCACCCCAGGACAGGGGAGACACCGGGGAGCTGTTTTTT. Protein product: CASSPQDRGDTGELFF. The full variable domain, in which reference TRBV18 and TRBJ2-2 provide the parts outside the CDR3, is NAGVMQNPRHLVRRRGQEARLRCSPMKGHSHVYWYRQLPEEGLKFMVYLQKENIIDESGMPKERFSAEFPKEGPSILRIQQVVRGDSAAYFCASSPQDRGDTGELFFGEGSRLTVL.

The chain couples TRBV7-3 to TRBJ2-5; D might be TRBD1 (6 bases). The V end was cut by 5 bases, the J end by 8 bases, with 33 bases between. The CDR3 sequence is 19 residues long. From germline, CDR1 is SGHTA and CDR2 FQGTGA. DNA for the CDR3: TGTGCCAGCAGCCCTGGGTCGGGTGCCAGGGGAGAGGTCGAGGGAACCCAGTACTTC. Translating it yields CASSPGSGARGEVEGTQYF.

This chain joins TRBV18 and TRBJ1-3; D uncertain. Trimming cost V 2 bases and J 8 bases, with 13 bases left between them. Germline assignment: CDR1 KGHSH and CDR2 LQKENI. CDR3 length: 14 amino acids. As DNA, the CDR3 is TGTGCCAGCTCACCATTAAACGAGGAGGACACCATATATTTT. It is translated as CASSPLNEEDTIYF.

The chain recombines TRBV5-4 with TRBJ2-5, with 7 bases that match TRBD2. V was clipped by 1 base and J by 4 bases; unmatched bases: 7. There are 15 residues in the CDR3. Per germline, CDR1 SGHNT and CDR2 YYREEE (reference sequence). The CDR3 here is CASSLTGGVGETQYF. The CDR3 bases are TGTGCCAGCAGCTTGACTGGGGGGGTGGGAGAGACCCAGTACTTC.

Comment on this clone: Other nucleotide sequences from this sample produce the same CDR3. The gene calls are TRBV5-6 and TRBJ1-3, with 10 positions matching TRBD1. Germline lookup yields CDR1 SGHDT and CDR2 YYEEEE. The CDR3 spans 15 residues. With V trimmed by 2 bases and J by 3 bases, 2 bases remained unmatched. The CDR3 nucleotides read TGTGCCAGCAGCTTAGGACAGGGGGTTGGAAACACCATATATTTT. Translated: CASSLGQGVGNTIYF.

The CDR3 protein is CASSPMRGQEYQETQYF. For the CDR3, the DNA is TGTGCCAGCTCACCAATGCGGGGGCAGGAGTACCAAGAGACCCAGTACTTC. The gene calls are TRBV18 and TRBJ2-5, with D possibly being TRBD2 (7 bases). Trimming removed 2 bases from V and 0 bases from J, with 16 bases in between. From germline, CDR1 is KGHSH and CDR2 LQKENI. The CDR3 length is 17 residues.

The rearrangement links TRBV14 to TRBJ1-4; D call uncertain. V lost 5 bases and J lost 8, with 12 bases in between. Germline V gives CDR1 SGHDN, CDR2 FVKESK. The CDR3 has 13 residues. Here the CDR3 DNA reads TGTGCCAGCAGCGGGCGTTCTTGGGAAAAACTGTTTTTT. Translated, it gives CASSGRSWEKLFF.

The chain uses TRBV18 and TRBJ1-1; the match to TRBD1 covers 7 bases. This CDR3 has 15 amino acids. Germline V CDR1 and CDR2: KGHSH, LQKENI. The V segment lost 1 base and the J segment 1 base; nucleotides outside the gene matches: 3. In nucleotides, the CDR3 is TGTGCCAGCTCACCACAGGGGGCTTGGAACACTGAAGCTTTCTTT. Translated: CASSPQGAWNTEAFF. The entire variable domain, with the rest obtained from reference TRBV18 and TRBJ1-1, is as follows: NAGVMQNPRHLVRRRGQEARLRCSPMKGHSHVYWYRQLPEEGLKFMVYLQKENIIDESGMPKERFSAEFPKEGPSILRIQQVVRGDSAAYFCASSPQGAWNTEAFFGQGTRLTVV.

The rearrangement links TRBV15 to TRBJ2-5; TRBD2 matches at 12 bases. This CDR3 region has 17 residues. V lost 1 base, J lost 5 bases, and 8 bases stayed unmatched. CDR1 is LNHNV and CDR2 is YYDKDF in the germline V gene (reference sequence). Here the CDR3 DNA reads TGTGCCACCAGCAGAGGTCCTAGCGGGGGGGTGAGGGAGACCCAGTACTTC. Amino acids: CATSRGPSGGVRETQYF.

This clone was seen a handful of times. V usage is TRBV18 and J usage is TRBJ1-2; 10 nucleotides line up with TRBD1. The J segment lost 4 bases and the V segment lost 8 bases, leaving 4 bases of the junction unmatched. From germline, CDR1 is KGHSH and CDR2 LQKENI. This CDR3 is built from 13 residues. As DNA, the CDR3 is TGTGCCAGCCGGGACAGGGGAAGCTATGGCTACACCTTC. It is translated as CASRDRGSYGYTF.

This chain links TRBV7-2 with TRBJ2-5; a weak D match, TRBD1 (6 bases). This CDR3 contains 16 residues. Per germline, CDR1 SGHTA and CDR2 FQGNSA. V lost 2 bases and J lost 7, with 20 bases in between. The CDR3 nucleotides read TGTGCCAGCAGCTTAAAGCCAGGGGTCCGGTTGGGGACCCAGTACTTC. Its protein product is CASSLKPGVRLGTQYF.

The chain has TRBV6-5 and TRBJ1-2; D might be TRBD1 (6 bases). V gave up 10 bases and J gave up 2 bases, with 17 bases separating them. Germline V gives CDR1 MNHEY, CDR2 SVGAGI. The CDR3 is 14 residues long. For the CDR3, the DNA is TGTGCCACCTATACAGGGTGGGGAAACTATGGCTACACCTTC. Translated, it gives CATYTGWGNYGYTF.

Of note for this clone: A junction end diverges from the germline sequence, so it may reflect a read error. J is TRBJ1-2 and V is TRBV11-3; D gene ambiguous. The CDR3 extends over 12 amino acids. Germline CDR1 reads SGHNT; CDR2 reads YENEEA. The CDR3 nucleotides read TGTGCCAGCAGCCTAGAACTCTATGGCTACACCTTC. Its translation: CASSLELYGYTF.

V usage is TRBV18 and J usage is TRBJ2-5, with a weak D call TRBD1 (6 bases). Germline V gene lookup returns CDR1 KGHSH and CDR2 LQKENI. CDR3 length: 15 residues. The V and J ends lost 5 bases and 5 bases respectively, with 18 bases between them. Written as DNA, the CDR3 is TGTGCCAGCTCATCATCAACAGGGTCGGGGGAGACCCAGTACTTC. This gives the protein CASSSSTGSGETQYF.

CDR3 coding DNA: TGTGCCAGCAGCCTACAGGGGGGATCTAACTATGGCTACACCTTC. The encoded protein is CASSLQGGSNYGYTF. The chain uses TRBV11-2 and TRBJ1-2; 8 bases align to TRBD1. Germline values: CDR1 SGHAT, CDR2 FQNNGV. Trimming cost V 5 bases and J 0 bases; bases outside gene matches: 5. CDR3 length: 15 residues. The full variable domain, its missing parts supplied by reference TRBV11-2 and TRBJ1-2, is EAGVAQSPRYKIIEKRQSVAFWCNPISGHATLYWYQQILGQGPKLLIQFQNNGVVDDSQLPKDRFSAERLKGVDSTLKIQPAKLEDSAVYLCASSLQGGSNYGYTFGSGTRLTVV.